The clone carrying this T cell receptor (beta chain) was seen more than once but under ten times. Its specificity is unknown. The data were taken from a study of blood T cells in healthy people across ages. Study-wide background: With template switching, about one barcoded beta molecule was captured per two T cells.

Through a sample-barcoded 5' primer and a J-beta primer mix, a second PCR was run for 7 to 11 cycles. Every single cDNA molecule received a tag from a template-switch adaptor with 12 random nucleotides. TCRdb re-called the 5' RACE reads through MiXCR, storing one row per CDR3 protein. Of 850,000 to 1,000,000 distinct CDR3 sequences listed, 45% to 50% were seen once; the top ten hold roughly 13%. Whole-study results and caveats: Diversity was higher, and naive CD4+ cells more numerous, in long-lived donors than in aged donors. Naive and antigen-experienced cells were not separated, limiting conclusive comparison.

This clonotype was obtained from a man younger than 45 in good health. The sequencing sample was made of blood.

The CDR3 DNA is TGTGCCAGCAGCTCCCCAGCCGTGGGCACAGATACGCAGTATTTT. Encoded protein: CASSSPAVGTDTQYF. The chain uses TRBV7-2 and TRBJ2-3; D gene uncertain. V dropped 4 bases and J dropped 1 base, with 12 bases sitting between them. This CDR3 region has 15 residues. Germline values: CDR1 SGHTA, CDR2 FQGNSA.